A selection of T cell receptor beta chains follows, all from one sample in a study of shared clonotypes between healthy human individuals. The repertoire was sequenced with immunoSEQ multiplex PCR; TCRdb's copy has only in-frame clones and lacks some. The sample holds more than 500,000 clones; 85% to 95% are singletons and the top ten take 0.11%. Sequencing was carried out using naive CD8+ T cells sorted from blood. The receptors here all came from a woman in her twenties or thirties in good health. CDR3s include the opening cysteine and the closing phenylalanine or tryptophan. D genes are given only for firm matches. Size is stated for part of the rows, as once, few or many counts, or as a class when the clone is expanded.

CDR3: CASRFQAGGYEQYF; DNA: TGTGCCAGTAGATTTCAGGCAGGGGGCTACGAGCAGTACTTC; size: .; V: TRBV19; J: TRBJ2-7; D: TRBD1
CDR3: CASSSTGYEQFF; DNA: TGTGCCAGCAGCTCTACAGGCTATGAGCAGTTCTTC; size: .; V: TRBV27; J: TRBJ2-1; D: .
CDR3: CAISESELRDNEQFF; DNA: TGTGCCATCAGTGAGTCGGAGCTTCGCGACAATGAGCAGTTCTTC; size: once; V: TRBV10-3; J: TRBJ2-1; D: .
CDR3: CASSQKDNQETQYF; DNA: TGTGCCAGCAGCCAGAAGGACAACCAAGAGACCCAGTACTTC; size: .; V: TRBV5-6; J: TRBJ2-5; D: .
CDR3: CASSYGGGGGITYEQYF; DNA: TGTGCCAGCAGCTACGGCGGGGGCGGGGGCATTACCTACGAGCAGTACTTC; size: .; V: TRBV13; J: TRBJ2-7; D: .
CDR3: CATLGWVGAAGANVLTF; DNA: TGTGCCACCCTCGGTTGGGTAGGGGCCGCTGGGGCCAACGTCCTGACTTTC; size: .; V: TRBV10-3; J: TRBJ2-6; D: .
CDR3: CSARLVYEQFF; DNA: TGCAGTGCTCGACTAGTCTATGAGCAGTTCTTC; size: .; V: TRBV20-1; J: TRBJ2-1; D: .
CDR3: CASSLYRNTGELFF; DNA: TGTGCCAGCAGCTTGTACAGGAACACCGGGGAGCTGTTTTTT; size: .; V: TRBV5-6; J: TRBJ2-2; D: .
CDR3: CASSPLTKDTEAFF; DNA: TGTGCCAGCAGCCCCCTGACTAAGGACACTGAAGCTTTCTTT; size: .; V: TRBV9; J: TRBJ1-1; D: .
CDR3: CASGDSTYEQYF; DNA: TGTGCCAGCGGGGACTCCACCTACGAGCAGTACTTC; size: .; V: TRBV28; J: TRBJ2-7; D: .
CDR3: CASSSDRGRDEQYF; DNA: TGTGCCAGCAGCTCGGACAGGGGGCGCGACGAGCAGTACTTC; size: .; V: TRBV7-9; J: TRBJ2-7; D: TRBD1
CDR3: CASPVGEANTEAFF; DNA: TGTGCCAGCCCCGTGGGAGAGGCTAACACTGAAGCTTTCTTT; size: .; V: TRBV2; J: TRBJ1-1; D: .
CDR3: CASSLGPLNTEAFF; DNA: TGTGCCAGCAGCTTGGGACCGTTGAACACTGAAGCTTTCTTT; size: .; V: TRBV5-6; J: TRBJ1-1; D: .
CDR3: CASSEKDWTGDEQYF; DNA: TGTGCCAGCAGTGAAAAGGACTGGACAGGGGACGAGCAGTACTTC; size: .; V: TRBV6-1; J: TRBJ2-7; D: TRBD1
CDR3: CASSQGLSGQETQYF; DNA: TGCGCCAGCAGCCAGGGACTAAGTGGCCAAGAGACCCAGTACTTC; size: .; V: TRBV4-1; J: TRBJ2-5; D: TRBD2
CDR3: CASRKTGYNSPLHF; DNA: TGTGCCAGCAGAAAGACAGGTTATAATTCACCCCTCCACTTT; size: once; V: TRBV28; J: TRBJ1-6; D: .
CDR3: CASRDRTTYEQYF; DNA: TGCGCCAGCAGGGATCGGACTACCTACGAGCAGTACTTC; size: .; V: TRBV5-1; J: TRBJ2-7; D: .
CDR3: CASSQDGSSGSSEQFF; DNA: TGTGCCAGCAGCCAAGACGGGTCTAGCGGGAGCAGTGAGCAGTTCTTC; size: .; V: TRBV4-2; J: TRBJ2-1; D: TRBD2
CDR3: CASEKGDASYEQYF; DNA: TGTGCCAGTGAGAAAGGAGACGCCTCCTACGAGCAGTACTTC; size: .; V: TRBV5-6; J: TRBJ2-7; D: .
CDR3: CASSQAPGRPYEQYF; DNA: TGTGCCAGCAGTCAAGCCCCGGGACGGCCTTACGAGCAGTACTTC; size: once; V: TRBV7-9; J: TRBJ2-7; D: .
CDR3: CASSLRGPYEQYF; DNA: TGTGCCAGCAGTTTGAGAGGTCCCTACGAGCAGTACTTC; size: .; V: TRBV28; J: TRBJ2-7; D: .
CDR3: CASRNGNTEAFF; DNA: TGTGCCAGTAGAAATGGGAACACTGAAGCTTTCTTT; size: .; V: TRBV19; J: TRBJ1-1; D: .
CDR3: CATTQGITEAFF; DNA: TGTGCCACCACACAGGGGATTACTGAAGCTTTCTTT; size: .; V: TRBV19; J: TRBJ1-1; D: TRBD1
CDR3: CASSIVGASYEQYF; DNA: TGTGCCAGTAGTATAGTTGGCGCCTCCTACGAGCAGTACTTC; size: .; V: TRBV19; J: TRBJ2-7; D: .
CDR3: CASSSGNNEQFF; DNA: TGTGCCAGCAGCTCGGGGAACAATGAGCAGTTCTTC; size: .; V: TRBV13; J: TRBJ2-1; D: .
CDR3: CASSLCRGFCGGYTF; DNA: TGTGCCAGCAGTTTATGCCGGGGCTTTTGTGGCGGCTACACCTTC; size: .; V: TRBV28; J: TRBJ1-2; D: .
CDR3: CASSRRMDGNTIYF; DNA: TGTGCCAGTAGTCGTCGGATGGATGGAAACACCATATATTTT; size: once; V: TRBV19; J: TRBJ1-3; D: .
CDR3: CATSSGRGENTEAFF; DNA: TGTGCCACCAGCAGTGGCCGGGGGGAAAACACTGAAGCTTTCTTT; size: .; V: TRBV15; J: TRBJ1-1; D: .
CDR3: CASSLWTSPAPGYTF; DNA: TGTGCCAGCAGTTTGTGGACTTCGCCGGCCCCTGGCTACACCTTC; size: .; V: TRBV28; J: TRBJ1-2; D: .
CDR3: CASSLGPGSYNEQFF; DNA: TGTGCCAGCAGCTTGGGGCCGGGCTCCTACAATGAGCAGTTCTTC; size: .; V: TRBV7-9; J: TRBJ2-1; D: .
CDR3: CASLWTFSSGTIKEQFF; DNA: TGTGCCAGCCTATGGACGTTTTCTAGCGGGACCATTAAGGAGCAGTTCTTC; size: once; V: TRBV27; J: TRBJ2-1; D: TRBD2
CDR3: CASSSARVVGEEQYF; DNA: TGCGCCAGCAGCTCCGCGAGGGTTGTTGGAGAAGAGCAGTACTTC; size: .; V: TRBV5-1; J: TRBJ2-7; D: .
CDR3: CASSELGQNTGELFF; DNA: TGTGCCAGCAGTGAATTGGGCCAGAACACCGGGGAGCTGTTTTTT; size: once; V: TRBV25-1; J: TRBJ2-2; D: .
CDR3: CASSGHHDGRYGYTF; DNA: TGTGCCAGCAGCGGACACCATGATGGTCGATATGGCTACACCTTC; size: .; V: TRBV9; J: TRBJ1-2; D: .
CDR3: CASSPPRTYNEQFF; DNA: TGTGCCAGCAGCCCGCCCCGGACCTACAATGAGCAGTTCTTC; size: .; V: TRBV9; J: TRBJ2-1; D: .
CDR3: CASSKQSPYNNEQFF; DNA: TGTGCCAGTAGTAAACAGAGCCCATACAACAATGAGCAGTTCTTC; size: .; V: TRBV19; J: TRBJ2-1; D: .
CDR3: CASSRGQNEQYF; DNA: TGCGCCAGCAGTAGGGGACAGAACGAGCAGTACTTC; size: .; V: TRBV10-1; J: TRBJ2-7; D: TRBD1
CDR3: CASSPPWDGPYEQYF; DNA: TGTGCCAGCAGTCCGCCATGGGACGGCCCCTACGAGCAGTACTTC; size: .; V: TRBV28; J: TRBJ2-7; D: .
CDR3: CASVDRIYEQYF; DNA: TGTGCCAGCGTAGACAGGATCTACGAGCAGTACTTC; size: .; V: TRBV27; J: TRBJ2-7; D: .
CDR3: CAWSDRDRGRGGYTF; DNA: TGTGCCTGGAGCGACCGGGACAGGGGACGTGGCGGCTACACCTTC; size: .; V: TRBV30; J: TRBJ1-2; D: TRBD1
CDR3: CASKGVAGASEQYF; DNA: TGTGCCAGTAAAGGTGTAGCGGGAGCTTCCGAGCAGTACTTC; size: .; V: TRBV19; J: TRBJ2-7; D: TRBD2
CDR3: CASSLVLLLGGEQFF; DNA: TGTGCCAGCAGCTTAGTTCTGCTTCTCGGGGGTGAGCAGTTCTTC; size: once; V: TRBV7-2; J: TRBJ2-1; D: .
CDR3: CASSPGQSSYEQYF; DNA: TGCGCCAGCAGCCCGGGACAAAGCTCCTACGAGCAGTACTTC; size: .; V: TRBV4-1; J: TRBJ2-7; D: .
CDR3: CASMGTSERNTDTQYF; DNA: TGTGCCAGTATGGGGACTAGCGAAAGGAACACAGATACGCAGTATTTT; size: .; V: TRBV19; J: TRBJ2-3; D: TRBD2
CDR3: CASSEIEAGENTGELFF; DNA: TGTGCCAGCAGTGAGATAGAAGCGGGAGAGAACACCGGGGAGCTGTTTTTT; size: .; V: TRBV2; J: TRBJ2-2; D: TRBD2
CDR3: CASSVGQADGYTF; DNA: TGTGCCAGCAGCGTAGGGCAGGCTGATGGCTACACCTTC; size: .; V: TRBV9; J: TRBJ1-2; D: .
CDR3: CASSFPLADFYEQYF; DNA: TGTGCCAGCAGCTTTCCCCTAGCGGACTTTTACGAGCAGTACTTC; size: .; V: TRBV5-4; J: TRBJ2-7; D: TRBD2
CDR3: CASSENPGRALPHYGYTF; DNA: TGCGCCAGCAGTGAGAACCCTGGCAGGGCCTTACCCCATTATGGCTACACCTTC; size: .; V: TRBV10-2; J: TRBJ1-2; D: .
CDR3: CASPGGTPKGPQHF; DNA: TGTGCCAGCCCCGGGGGGACACCCAAGGGACCCCAGCATTTT; size: .; V: TRBV25-1; J: TRBJ1-5; D: .
CDR3: CASSLAQDRPYEQYF; DNA: TGTGCCAGCAGCTTAGCCCAGGATAGACCCTACGAGCAGTACTTC; size: .; V: TRBV11-1; J: TRBJ2-7; D: .
CDR3: CASSIGMRLGEQFF; DNA: TGTGCCAGTAGTATAGGAATGAGGCTAGGTGAGCAGTTCTTC; size: .; V: TRBV19; J: TRBJ2-1; D: .
CDR3: CASSPQGREQFF; DNA: TGCGCCAGCAGCCCACAGGGACGTGAGCAGTTCTTC; size: .; V: TRBV4-1; J: TRBJ2-1; D: .
CDR3: CASSYVGEGQEQFF; DNA: TGTGCCAGCAGTTATGTGGGGGAGGGCCAAGAGCAGTTCTTC; size: .; V: TRBV28; J: TRBJ2-1; D: TRBD2
CDR3: CASSFSGSSTDTQYF; DNA: TGTGCCAGCAGCTTTAGCGGGTCTAGCACAGATACGCAGTATTTT; size: .; V: TRBV4-2; J: TRBJ2-3; D: TRBD2
CDR3: CASSSTRTGGESSYNEQFF; DNA: TGTGCCAGCAGCTCAACCCGTACAGGGGGGGAGAGCTCCTACAATGAGCAGTTCTTC; size: .; V: TRBV7-9; J: TRBJ2-1; D: .
CDR3: CASSLVGSLRETQYF; DNA: TGTGCCAGCAGCTTAGTCGGGAGTTTAAGGGAGACCCAGTACTTC; size: .; V: TRBV7-8; J: TRBJ2-5; D: .
CDR3: CASSDFAGGPDTQYF; DNA: TGTGCCAGCAGTGATTTCGCGGGAGGGCCCGATACGCAGTATTTT; size: .; V: TRBV28; J: TRBJ2-3; D: TRBD2
CDR3: CASSQGTSGRAQQYF; DNA: TGTGCCAGCAGCCAAGGGACTAGCGGGAGGGCCCAGCAGTACTTC; size: once; V: TRBV7-9; J: TRBJ2-7; D: TRBD2
CDR3: CASSHSGRNTEAFF; DNA: TGTGCCAGCAGTCACTCCGGTAGGAACACTGAAGCTTTCTTT; size: .; V: TRBV6-5; J: TRBJ1-1; D: .